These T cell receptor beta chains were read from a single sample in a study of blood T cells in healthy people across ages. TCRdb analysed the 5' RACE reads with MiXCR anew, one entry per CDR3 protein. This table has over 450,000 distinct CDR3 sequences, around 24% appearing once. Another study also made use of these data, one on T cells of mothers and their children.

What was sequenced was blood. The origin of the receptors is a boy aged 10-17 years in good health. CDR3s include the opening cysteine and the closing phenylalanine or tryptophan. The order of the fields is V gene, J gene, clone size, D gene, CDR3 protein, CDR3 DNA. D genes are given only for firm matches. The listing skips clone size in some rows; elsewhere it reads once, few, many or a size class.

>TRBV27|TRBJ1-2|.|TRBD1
CASSIRGWGYGYTF
TGTGCCAGCAGTATCAGGGGGTGGGGCTATGGCTACACCTTC
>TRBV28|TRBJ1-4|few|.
CASREYRANEKLFF
TGTGCCAGCAGGGAGTACAGGGCTAATGAAAAACTGTTTTTT
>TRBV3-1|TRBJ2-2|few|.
CASSQGGGMTGELFF
TGTGCCAGCAGCCAAGGCGGGGGCATGACCGGGGAGCTGTTTTTT
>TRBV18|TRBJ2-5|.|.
CVSSPRGRETQYF
TGTGTCAGCTCACCACGGGGGAGAGAGACCCAGTACTTC
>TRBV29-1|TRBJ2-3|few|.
CSVEDRRDSFPDTQYF
TGCAGCGTTGAAGATCGGCGGGACTCTTTCCCAGATACGCAGTATTTT
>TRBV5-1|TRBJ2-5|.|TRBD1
CASSPGQVVFQETQYF
TGCGCCAGCAGCCCCGGACAGGTGGTATTCCAAGAGACCCAGTACTTC
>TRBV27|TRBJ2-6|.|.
CASSPSGLGANVLTF
TGTGCCAGCAGCCCGTCGGGGCTTGGGGCCAACGTCCTGACTTTC
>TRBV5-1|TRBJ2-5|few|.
CASSFQPTQETQYF
TGCGCCAGCAGCTTTCAGCCTACCCAAGAGACCCAGTACTTC
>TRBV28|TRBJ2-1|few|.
CASSQQVEQFF
TGTGCCAGCAGTCAACAGGTTGAGCAGTTCTTC
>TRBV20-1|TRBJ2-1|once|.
CSAPGASGVSTYNEQFF
TGCAGTGCCCCGGGGGCGAGCGGGGTTTCCACCTACAATGAGCAGTTCTTC
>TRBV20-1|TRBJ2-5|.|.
CSARDVGSFQETQYF
TGCAGTGCTAGAGATGTGGGCAGTTTCCAAGAGACCCAGTACTTC
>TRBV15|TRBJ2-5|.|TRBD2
CATSRDADEAGLRETQYF
TGTGCCACCAGCAGAGACGCGGACGAAGCGGGATTACGGGAGACCCAGTACTTC
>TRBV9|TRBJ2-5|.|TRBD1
CASSVLGTGYQETQYF
TGTGCCAGCAGCGTATTGGGGACAGGGTACCAAGAGACCCAGTACTTC
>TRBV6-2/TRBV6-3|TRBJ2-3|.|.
CASSHRDIRTDTQYF
TGTGCCAGCAGTCACCGGGACATTCGCACAGATACGCAGTATTTT
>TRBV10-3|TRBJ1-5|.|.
CAISESPVDTQHF
TGTGCCATCAGTGAGTCCCCCGTTGATACCCAGCATTTT
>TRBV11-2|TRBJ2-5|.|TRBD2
CASSSLRPSTSGGETQYF
TGTGCCAGCAGCTCTCTTCGGCCTTCGACTAGCGGAGGAGAGACCCAGTACTTC
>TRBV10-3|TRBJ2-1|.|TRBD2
CAISEGYLTSGSHNEQFF
TGTGCCATCAGTGAAGGATACCTCACTAGCGGGAGCCACAATGAGCAGTTCTTC
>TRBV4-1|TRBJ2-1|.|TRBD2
CASSHRLAGPYNEQFF
TGCGCCAGCAGCCACAGACTAGCGGGACCATACAATGAGCAGTTCTTC
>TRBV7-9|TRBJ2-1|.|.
CASSLPPWGADNEQFF
TGTGCCAGCAGCTTACCGCCCTGGGGCGCGGACAATGAGCAGTTCTTC
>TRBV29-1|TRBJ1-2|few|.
CSVEAGTPGYGYTF
TGCAGCGTTGAAGCAGGGACACCCGGCTATGGCTACACCTTC
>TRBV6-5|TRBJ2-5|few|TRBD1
CASRLLDRDQETQYF
TGTGCCAGCAGGCTCTTGGACAGGGATCAGGAGACCCAGTACTTC
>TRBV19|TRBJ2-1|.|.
CASSIGLPEQFF
TGTGCCAGTAGTATCGGACTACCGGAGCAGTTCTTC
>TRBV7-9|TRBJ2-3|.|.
CASSLDRALSTDTQYF
TGTGCCAGCAGCTTAGACAGGGCCTTAAGCACAGATACGCAGTATTTT
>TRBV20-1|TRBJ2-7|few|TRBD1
CSASATGGSSYEQYF
TGCAGTGCTTCTGCCACAGGGGGCTCCTCCTACGAGCAGTACTTC
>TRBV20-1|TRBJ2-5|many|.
CSATRNYRYQETQYF
TGCAGTGCGACGCGGAACTATAGGTACCAAGAGACCCAGTACTTC
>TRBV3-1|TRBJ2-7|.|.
CASSGQPGHLLYEQYF
TGTGCCAGCAGCGGACAACCGGGACATCTCCTATACGAGCAGTACTTC
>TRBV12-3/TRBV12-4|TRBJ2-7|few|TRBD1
CASSSSWDRGSYEQYF
TGTGCCAGCAGTTCGTCATGGGACAGGGGATCCTACGAGCAGTACTTC
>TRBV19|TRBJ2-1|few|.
CASRNGGANEQFF
TGTGCCAGTAGAAATGGAGGGGCCAATGAGCAGTTCTTC
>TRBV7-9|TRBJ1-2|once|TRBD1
CASSGRDRESGYTF
TGTGCCAGCAGCGGCCGGGACAGGGAGAGTGGCTACACCTTC
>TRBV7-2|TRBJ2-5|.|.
CASSSLPGAIQETQYF
TGTGCCAGCAGCTCACTTCCTGGGGCGATTCAAGAGACCCAGTACTTC
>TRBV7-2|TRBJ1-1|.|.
CASSFGAEAFF
TGTGCCAGCAGCTTCGGCGCTGAAGCTTTCTTT
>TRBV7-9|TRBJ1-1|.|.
CASSQSGDMNTEAFF
TGTGCCAGCAGCCAGTCGGGGGACATGAACACTGAAGCTTTCTTT
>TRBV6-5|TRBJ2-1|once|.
CASSYSQGQQFF
TGTGCCAGCAGTTACTCCCAGGGACAGCAGTTCTTC
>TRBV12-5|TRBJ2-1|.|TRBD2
CASVRGTSGYNEQFF
TGTGCTAGTGTAAGGGGGACTAGCGGCTACAATGAGCAGTTCTTC
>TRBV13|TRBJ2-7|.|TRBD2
CASSLRVGTSPYERYF
TGTGCCAGCAGCCTCCGGGTCGGGACTAGCCCATACGAGCGGTACTTC
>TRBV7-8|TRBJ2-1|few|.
CASSLRSSEFF
TGTGCCAGCAGCTTGAGGTCTTCGGAGTTCTTC
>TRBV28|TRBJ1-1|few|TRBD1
CATGGQMNTEAFF
TGTGCCACCGGGGGACAGATGAACACTGAAGCTTTCTTT
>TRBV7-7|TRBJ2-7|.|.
CASSQTSGPKSSYEQYF
TGTGCTAGCAGCCAGACCTCCGGGCCTAAAAGCTCCTACGAGCAGTACTTC
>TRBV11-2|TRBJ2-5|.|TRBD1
CASSPSNRGDETQYF
TGTGCCAGCAGCCCGTCGAACAGGGGAGACGAGACCCAGTACTTC
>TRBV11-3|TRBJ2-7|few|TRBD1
CASSYRGQGMDEQYF
TGTGCCAGCAGCTACCGGGGACAGGGGATGGACGAGCAGTACTTC
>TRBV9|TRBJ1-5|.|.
CASSVVTASNQPQHF
TGTGCCAGCAGCGTAGTCACAGCCAGCAATCAGCCCCAGCATTTT
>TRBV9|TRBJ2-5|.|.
CASSVASSQETQYF
TGTGCCAGCAGCGTAGCCAGCAGCCAAGAGACCCAGTACTTC
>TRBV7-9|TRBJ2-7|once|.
CASSSRSGDSYEQYF
TGTGCCAGCAGCTCCCGTAGCGGAGACTCCTACGAGCAGTACTTC
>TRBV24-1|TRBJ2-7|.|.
CATSDPDKGPYEQYF
TGTGCCACCAGTGATCCGGACAAGGGCCCCTACGAGCAGTACTTC
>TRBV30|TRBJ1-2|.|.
CAWSEESGPSNYGYTF
TGTGCCTGGAGTGAGGAATCAGGGCCGTCTAACTATGGCTACACCTTC
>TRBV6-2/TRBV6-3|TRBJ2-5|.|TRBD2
CASSSRTSGGSGETQYF
TGTGCCAGCAGTTCTCGGACTAGCGGGGGGTCGGGAGAGACCCAGTACTTC
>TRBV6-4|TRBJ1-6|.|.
CASSGGDLGEPLHF
TGTGCCAGCAGTGGTGGGGACCTGGGAGAACCCCTCCACTTT
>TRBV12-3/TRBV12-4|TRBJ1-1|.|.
CASSIRDHSINTEAFF
TGTGCCAGCAGCATTCGGGACCACTCCATAAACACTGAAGCTTTCTTT
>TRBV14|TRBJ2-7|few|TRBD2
CASSSFGGTYEQYF
TGTGCCAGCAGCTCCTTCGGGGGGACCTACGAGCAGTACTTC
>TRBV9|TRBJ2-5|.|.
CASSEGTLYSGETQYF
TGTGCCAGCAGCGAGGGGACGCTTTATTCGGGAGAGACCCAGTACTTC
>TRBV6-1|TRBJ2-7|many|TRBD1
CASDPGQGFYEQYF
TGTGCCAGCGACCCGGGACAGGGGTTTTACGAGCAGTACTTC
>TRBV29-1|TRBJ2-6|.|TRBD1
CSVESWTGANVLTF
TGCAGCGTTGAAAGCTGGACAGGAGCCAACGTCCTGACTTTC
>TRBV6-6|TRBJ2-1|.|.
CASSLELGSYNEQFF
TGTGCCAGCAGTTTGGAACTAGGCTCCTACAATGAGCAGTTCTTC
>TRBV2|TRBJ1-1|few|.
CASSKDSHRNTEAFF
TGTGCCAGCAGTAAAGACAGCCACAGAAACACTGAAGCTTTCTTT
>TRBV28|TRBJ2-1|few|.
CASSNGPPGNEQFF
TGTGCCAGCAGTAACGGGCCTCCGGGCAATGAGCAGTTCTTC
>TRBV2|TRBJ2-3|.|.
CASREDTGTDTQYF
TGTGCCAGCAGGGAGGACACTGGCACAGATACGCAGTATTTT
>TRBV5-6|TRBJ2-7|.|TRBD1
CASSFGQGADEQYF
TGTGCCAGCAGCTTCGGACAGGGTGCCGACGAGCAGTACTTC
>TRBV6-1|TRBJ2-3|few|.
CAMRSLTDTQYF
TGTGCTATGAGGTCCTTAACAGATACGCAGTATTTT
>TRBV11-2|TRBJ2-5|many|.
CASSPVLAIQETQYF
TGTGCCAGCAGCCCCGTGCTAGCCATCCAAGAGACCCAGTACTTC
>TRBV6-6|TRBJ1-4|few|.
CASSYSRRVNEKLFF
TGTGCCAGCAGTTACTCGAGGAGAGTTAATGAAAAACTGTTTTTT